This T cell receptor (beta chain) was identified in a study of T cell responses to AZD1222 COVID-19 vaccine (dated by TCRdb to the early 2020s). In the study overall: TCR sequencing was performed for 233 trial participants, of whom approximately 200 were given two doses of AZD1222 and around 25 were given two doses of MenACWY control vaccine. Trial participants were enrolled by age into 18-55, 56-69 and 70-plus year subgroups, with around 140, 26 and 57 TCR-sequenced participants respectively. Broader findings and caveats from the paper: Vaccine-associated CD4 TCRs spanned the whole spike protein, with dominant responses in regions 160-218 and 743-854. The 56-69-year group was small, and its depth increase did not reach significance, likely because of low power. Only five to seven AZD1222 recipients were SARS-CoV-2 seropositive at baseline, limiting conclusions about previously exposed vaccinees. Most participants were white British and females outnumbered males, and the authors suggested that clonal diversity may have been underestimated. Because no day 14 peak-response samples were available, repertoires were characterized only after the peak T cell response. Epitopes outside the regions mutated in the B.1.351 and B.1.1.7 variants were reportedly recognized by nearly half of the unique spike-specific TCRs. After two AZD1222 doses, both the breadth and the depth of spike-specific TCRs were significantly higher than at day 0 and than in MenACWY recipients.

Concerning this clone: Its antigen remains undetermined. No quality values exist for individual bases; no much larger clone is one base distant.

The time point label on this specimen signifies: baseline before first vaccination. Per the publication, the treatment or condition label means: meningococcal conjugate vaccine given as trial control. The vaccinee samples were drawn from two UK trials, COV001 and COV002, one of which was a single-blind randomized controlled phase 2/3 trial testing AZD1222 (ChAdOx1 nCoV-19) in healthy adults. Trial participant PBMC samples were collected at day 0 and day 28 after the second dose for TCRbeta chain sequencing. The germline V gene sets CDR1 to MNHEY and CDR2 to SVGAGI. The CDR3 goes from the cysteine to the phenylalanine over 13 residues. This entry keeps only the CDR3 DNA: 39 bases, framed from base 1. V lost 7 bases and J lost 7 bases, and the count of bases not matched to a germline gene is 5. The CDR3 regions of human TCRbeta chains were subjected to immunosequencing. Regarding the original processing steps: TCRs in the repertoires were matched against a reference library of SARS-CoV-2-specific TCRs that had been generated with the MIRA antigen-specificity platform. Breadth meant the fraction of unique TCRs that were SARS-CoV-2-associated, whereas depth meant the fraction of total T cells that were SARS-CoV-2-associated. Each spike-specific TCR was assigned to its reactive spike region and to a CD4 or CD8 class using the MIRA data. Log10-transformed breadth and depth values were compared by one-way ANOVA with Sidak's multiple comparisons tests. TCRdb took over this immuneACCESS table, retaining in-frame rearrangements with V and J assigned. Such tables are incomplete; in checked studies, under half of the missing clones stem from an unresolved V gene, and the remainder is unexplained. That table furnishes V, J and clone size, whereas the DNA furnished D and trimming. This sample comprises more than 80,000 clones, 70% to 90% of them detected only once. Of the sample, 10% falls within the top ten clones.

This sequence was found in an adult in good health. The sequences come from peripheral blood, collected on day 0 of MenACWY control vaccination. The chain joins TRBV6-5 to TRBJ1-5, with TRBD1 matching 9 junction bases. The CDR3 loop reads CASNGQGRQPQHF. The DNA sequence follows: TGTGCCAGCAATGGACAGGGGAGGCAGCCCCAGCATTTT.